Listed here is a single T cell receptor (beta chain). Its matching antigen is unknown. The CDR3 has 14 residues. Between the trimmed V and J ends, which lost 3 bases and 6 bases, there was a span of 14 bases. Germline V lookup: CDR1 MDHEN, CDR2 SYDVKM. This sample is part of a study of cytomegalovirus exposure and HLA in healthy donors. About the research overall: The approximately 680 first-cohort repertoires and the 120 or so validation repertoires shared the same platform, a later analysis reported. General study results and limits: High sensitivity and specificity were reportedly achieved when the classifier diagnosed cytomegalovirus status. The authors confirmed in vitro that a few CMV-associated chains were specific for CMV antigens. Cytomegalovirus-associated status was assigned to approximately 160 TCR beta chains.

Profiled with immunoSEQ multiplex PCR; TCRdb holds only in-frame clones, not every one. The data contain 100,000 to 150,000 clones, roughly 89% of them singletons. The sequenced material came from PBMCs. This receptor was obtained from a woman aged 18-30 years in good health and CMV-seronegative. The J gene is TRBJ2-5, the V gene TRBV28, with D perhaps TRBD2 (7 bases). Here the CDR3 DNA reads TGTGCCAGCAGTTTGAGTTCGGGGGGCAAGACCCAGTACTTC. This sequence encodes CASSLSSGGKTQYF.